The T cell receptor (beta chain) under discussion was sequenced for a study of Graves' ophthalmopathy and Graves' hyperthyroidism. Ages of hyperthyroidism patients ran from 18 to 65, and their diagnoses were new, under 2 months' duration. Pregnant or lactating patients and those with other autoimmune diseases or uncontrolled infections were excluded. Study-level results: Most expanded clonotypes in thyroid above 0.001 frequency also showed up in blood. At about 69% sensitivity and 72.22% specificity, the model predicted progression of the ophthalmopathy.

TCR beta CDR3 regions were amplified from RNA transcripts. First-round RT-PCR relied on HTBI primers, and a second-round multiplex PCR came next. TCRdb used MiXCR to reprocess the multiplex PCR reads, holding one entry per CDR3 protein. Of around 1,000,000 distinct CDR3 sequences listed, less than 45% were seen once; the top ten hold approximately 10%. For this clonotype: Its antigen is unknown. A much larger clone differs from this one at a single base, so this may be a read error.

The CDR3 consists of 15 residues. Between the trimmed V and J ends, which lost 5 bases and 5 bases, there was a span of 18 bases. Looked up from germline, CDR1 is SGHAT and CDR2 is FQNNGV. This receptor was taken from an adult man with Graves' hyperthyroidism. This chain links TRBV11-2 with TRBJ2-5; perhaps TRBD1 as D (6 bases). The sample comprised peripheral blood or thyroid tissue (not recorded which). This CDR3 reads CASSLSNRVYETQYF. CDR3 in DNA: TGTGCCAGCAGCCTTAGCAACAGGGTTTATGAGACCCAGTACTTC.